A selection of T cell receptor beta chains follows, all from one sample in a study of blood T cell repertoires in COVID-19. Sequencing was performed with immunoSEQ multiplex PCR; in TCRdb, only in-frame clones are kept and a portion is missing. In the table there are some 270,000 clones, 80% to 85% of which are singletons. The source material was peripheral blood. These receptors all stem from a person in their 70s with COVID-19, enrolled during active disease. Both conserved end residues are part of each CDR3. The D gene is left open where the match is weak. Clone size, where shown, is once, few, many, or a class for clones that have expanded.

abundance: .; v_gene: TRBV2; len: 14; j_gene: TRBJ1-2; d_gene: .; CDR3nt: TGTGCCAGCAAGGGGGTCACAAATAACTATGGCTACACCTTC; CDR3aa: CASKGVTNNYGYTF
abundance: .; v_gene: TRBV4-1; len: 15; j_gene: TRBJ1-2; d_gene: .; CDR3nt: TGCGCCAGCAGCCAAGAAGAGGACAGCCACTATGGCTACACCTTC; CDR3aa: CASSQEEDSHYGYTF
abundance: .; v_gene: TRBV19; len: 14; j_gene: TRBJ1-1; d_gene: .; CDR3nt: TGTGCCAGTAGTATCGCGGAGAAAACTACTGAAGCTTTCTTT; CDR3aa: CASSIAEKTTEAFF
abundance: once; v_gene: TRBV9; len: 15; j_gene: TRBJ2-5; d_gene: .; CDR3nt: TGTGCCAGCAGCGTAGGGCGGGACTCTTTTGGGACCCAGTACTTC; CDR3aa: CASSVGRDSFGTQYF
abundance: .; v_gene: TRBV2; len: 15; j_gene: TRBJ1-4; d_gene: .; CDR3nt: TGTGCCAGCAGATTCGACCGGGGGGAGGGTGAAAAACTGTTTTTT; CDR3aa: CASRFDRGEGEKLFF
abundance: .; v_gene: TRBV25-1; len: 12; j_gene: TRBJ1-2; d_gene: .; CDR3nt: TGTGCCAGCGCTAGTGGTAACTATGGCTACACCTTC; CDR3aa: CASASGNYGYTF
abundance: .; v_gene: TRBV18; len: 14; j_gene: TRBJ1-1; d_gene: .; CDR3nt: TGTGCCAGCTCTCTCGGGTCACCGAACACTGAAGCTTTCTTT; CDR3aa: CASSLGSPNTEAFF
abundance: .; v_gene: TRBV7-3; len: 14; j_gene: TRBJ2-1; d_gene: .; CDR3nt: TGTGCCAGCAGCTTAATGCCAGACTACAATGAGCAGTTCTTC; CDR3aa: CASSLMPDYNEQFF
abundance: .; v_gene: TRBV5-1; len: 18; j_gene: TRBJ1-1; d_gene: .; CDR3nt: TGCGCCAGCAGCTTCCCTACGTCAGGGCAGGGTATGGTGGGTGAAGCTTTCTTT; CDR3aa: CASSFPTSGQGMVGEAFF
abundance: once; v_gene: TRBV28; len: 16; j_gene: TRBJ1-5; d_gene: TRBD1; CDR3nt: TGTGCCAGCAGTTTAGGGGGCGGGACAGGGAATCAGTCCCAGCATTTT; CDR3aa: CASSLGGGTGNQSQHF
abundance: .; v_gene: TRBV19; len: 16; j_gene: TRBJ2-1; d_gene: TRBD2; CDR3nt: TGTGCCAGTAGCACTCCCGGGACTAGCAGTAGGGATGAGCAGTTCTTC; CDR3aa: CASSTPGTSSRDEQFF
abundance: .; v_gene: TRBV7-8; len: 15; j_gene: TRBJ2-1; d_gene: TRBD2; CDR3nt: TGTGCCAGCAGACCCCCTAGCGGACCCTACAATGAGCAGTTCTTC; CDR3aa: CASRPPSGPYNEQFF
abundance: .; v_gene: TRBV12-3/TRBV12-4; len: 13; j_gene: TRBJ1-1; d_gene: .; CDR3nt: TGTGCCAGGAGATACTGGTGGAACACTGAAGCTTTCTTT; CDR3aa: CARRYWWNTEAFF
abundance: .; v_gene: TRBV5-6; len: 14; j_gene: TRBJ2-7; d_gene: .; CDR3nt: TGTGCCAGCAGCTTGGTCCAGGTGCCCTACGAGCAGTACTTC; CDR3aa: CASSLVQVPYEQYF
abundance: .; v_gene: TRBV6-4; len: 13; j_gene: TRBJ1-1; d_gene: .; CDR3nt: TGTGCCAGCAGTGTGAAGCCGAACACTGAAGCTTTCTTT; CDR3aa: CASSVKPNTEAFF
abundance: .; v_gene: TRBV5-1; len: 15; j_gene: TRBJ2-3; d_gene: TRBD2; CDR3nt: TGCGCCAGCAGCTTGGGAGCGGGGCGCACAGATACGCAGTATTTT; CDR3aa: CASSLGAGRTDTQYF
abundance: .; v_gene: TRBV9; len: 15; j_gene: TRBJ2-7; d_gene: .; CDR3nt: TGTGCCAGCAGCTTAACAGATTCCACAATCGGCGAGCAGTACTTC; CDR3aa: CASSLTDSTIGEQYF
abundance: .; v_gene: TRBV9; len: 14; j_gene: TRBJ1-3; d_gene: .; CDR3nt: TGTGCCAGCAGCGACCGCCCGGTAACAAACACCATATATTTT; CDR3aa: CASSDRPVTNTIYF
abundance: .; v_gene: TRBV7-2; len: 15; j_gene: TRBJ2-1; d_gene: TRBD2; CDR3nt: TGTGCCAGCAGCACCCGGGGTAGCGGGAACAGGGAGCAGTTCTTC; CDR3aa: CASSTRGSGNREQFF
abundance: once; v_gene: TRBV14; len: 16; j_gene: TRBJ2-3; d_gene: .; CDR3nt: TGTGCCAGCAGCCAAGGGACCACGGGGGGCACAGATACGCAGTATTTT; CDR3aa: CASSQGTTGGTDTQYF
abundance: .; v_gene: TRBV5-1; len: 16; j_gene: TRBJ2-3; d_gene: TRBD2; CDR3nt: TGCGCCAGCAGCCCGGCCGCTAGCGGGAGAACCGATACGCAGTATTTT; CDR3aa: CASSPAASGRTDTQYF
abundance: .; v_gene: TRBV29-1; len: 13; j_gene: TRBJ2-7; d_gene: TRBD1; CDR3nt: TGCAGCGTTCAGGACAGGGGCAACTACGAGCAGTACTTC; CDR3aa: CSVQDRGNYEQYF
abundance: .; v_gene: TRBV19; len: 13; j_gene: TRBJ1-4; d_gene: .; CDR3nt: TGTGCCAGTAGTATCCGAGGGAGGGAAAAACTGTTTTTT; CDR3aa: CASSIRGREKLFF
abundance: .; v_gene: TRBV12-3/TRBV12-4; len: 12; j_gene: TRBJ2-1; d_gene: TRBD1; CDR3nt: TGTGCCAGCAGTGAACAGGGGTTTGAGCAGTTCTTC; CDR3aa: CASSEQGFEQFF
abundance: .; v_gene: TRBV9; len: 12; j_gene: TRBJ2-3; d_gene: .; CDR3nt: TGTGCCAGTCAGGGCGAGTGGGGTACGCAGTATTTT; CDR3aa: CASQGEWGTQYF
abundance: .; v_gene: TRBV5-4; len: 15; j_gene: TRBJ1-1; d_gene: TRBD1; CDR3nt: TGTGCCAGCAGTGGGGGACAGGGGCTTTACACTGAAGCTTTCTTT; CDR3aa: CASSGGQGLYTEAFF
abundance: .; v_gene: TRBV18; len: 15; j_gene: TRBJ2-5; d_gene: .; CDR3nt: TGTGCCAGCTCACCAGGAGGGCAGCAACAAGAGACCCAGTACTTC; CDR3aa: CASSPGGQQQETQYF
abundance: few; v_gene: TRBV6-2/TRBV6-3; len: 13; j_gene: TRBJ2-7; d_gene: TRBD1; CDR3nt: TGTGCCAGCAGCCACGGGACAGTTGGCGAGCAGTACTTC; CDR3aa: CASSHGTVGEQYF
abundance: .; v_gene: TRBV7-2; len: 15; j_gene: TRBJ2-5; d_gene: TRBD2; CDR3nt: TGTGCCAGCAGCTCTAGCGGGGGGTACCAAGAGACCCAGTACTTC; CDR3aa: CASSSSGGYQETQYF
abundance: few; v_gene: TRBV19; len: 13; j_gene: TRBJ1-5; d_gene: .; CDR3nt: TGTGCCAGTAGTATAGGGGGTCCGGACAGAAAGCATTTT; CDR3aa: CASSIGGPDRKHF
abundance: .; v_gene: TRBV24-1; len: 12; j_gene: TRBJ1-1; d_gene: .; CDR3nt: TGTGCCACCGGGGGGGATAGGACACCGGCTTTCTTT; CDR3aa: CATGGDRTPAFF
abundance: .; v_gene: TRBV7-3; len: 13; j_gene: TRBJ2-1; d_gene: .; CDR3nt: TGTGCCAGTTCGCGGGGGCCAAACAATGAGCAGTTCTTC; CDR3aa: CASSRGPNNEQFF
abundance: .; v_gene: TRBV6-6; len: 12; j_gene: TRBJ1-5; d_gene: .; CDR3nt: TGTGCCAGCAGTTACCATGATCAGCCCCAGCATTTT; CDR3aa: CASSYHDQPQHF
abundance: .; v_gene: TRBV6-6; len: 12; j_gene: TRBJ2-7; d_gene: .; CDR3nt: TGTGCCAGTAGGGGTCAGGGCTACGAGCAGTACTTC; CDR3aa: CASRGQGYEQYF
abundance: few; v_gene: TRBV6-5; len: 13; j_gene: TRBJ2-7; d_gene: .; CDR3nt: TGTGCCAGCAGTTACCGGGAACAGCGGGAGCAGTACTTC; CDR3aa: CASSYREQREQYF
abundance: .; v_gene: TRBV6-2/TRBV6-3; len: 14; j_gene: TRBJ1-5; d_gene: TRBD1; CDR3nt: TGTGCCAGCAGTTGGACAGGTTACAATCAGCCCCAGCATTTT; CDR3aa: CASSWTGYNQPQHF
abundance: .; v_gene: TRBV7-3; len: 15; j_gene: TRBJ2-3; d_gene: .; CDR3nt: TGTGCCAGCAGCTCCCCCGGGACAATAACAGATACGCAGTATTTT; CDR3aa: CASSSPGTITDTQYF
abundance: .; v_gene: TRBV10-3; len: 13; j_gene: TRBJ2-3; d_gene: .; CDR3nt: TGTGCCATCAAGCGGATACGCACAGATACGCAGTATTTT; CDR3aa: CAIKRIRTDTQYF
abundance: once; v_gene: TRBV3-1/TRBV3-2; len: 21; j_gene: TRBJ2-6; d_gene: TRBD1; CDR3nt: TGTGCCAGCAGACAGAACGGGGATCGCTCAGGGGGCCTCTCTGGGGCCAACGTCCTGACTTTC; CDR3aa: CASRQNGDRSGGLSGANVLTF
abundance: few; v_gene: TRBV7-2; len: 16; j_gene: TRBJ2-3; d_gene: TRBD2; CDR3nt: TGTGCCAGCAGCTCCGACGGACTAGCGGGCACAGATACGCAGTATTTT; CDR3aa: CASSSDGLAGTDTQYF
abundance: .; v_gene: TRBV7-9; len: 15; j_gene: TRBJ1-2; d_gene: .; CDR3nt: TGTGCCAGCAGCTTATTCGACAGTGAATACTATGGCTACACCTTC; CDR3aa: CASSLFDSEYYGYTF
abundance: once; v_gene: TRBV7-2; len: 14; j_gene: TRBJ2-7; d_gene: TRBD1; CDR3nt: TGTGCCAGCAGCTTACCAAGACAGGGCTACGAGCAGTACTTC; CDR3aa: CASSLPRQGYEQYF
abundance: .; v_gene: TRBV5-8; len: 12; j_gene: TRBJ1-4; d_gene: .; CDR3nt: TGTGCCAGCAGCCGACAGAATGAAAAACTGTTTTTT; CDR3aa: CASSRQNEKLFF
abundance: .; v_gene: TRBV7-2; len: 15; j_gene: TRBJ1-3; d_gene: .; CDR3nt: TGTGCCAGCAGCTTAGATCCAGGGGTAGGAAACACCATATATTTT; CDR3aa: CASSLDPGVGNTIYF
abundance: .; v_gene: TRBV6-5; len: 12; j_gene: TRBJ1-3; d_gene: .; CDR3nt: TGTGCCAGCGATCAGATTGGAAACACCATATATTTT; CDR3aa: CASDQIGNTIYF
abundance: .; v_gene: TRBV7-7; len: 13; j_gene: TRBJ2-1; d_gene: TRBD1; CDR3nt: TGTGCCAGCAGCTGGGGGACAGGGAATGAGCAGTTCTTC; CDR3aa: CASSWGTGNEQFF
abundance: .; v_gene: TRBV5-1; len: 16; j_gene: TRBJ1-2; d_gene: TRBD1; CDR3nt: TGCGCCAGCAGCGACGCCGGGACAGGAGCTAACTATGGCTACACCTTC; CDR3aa: CASSDAGTGANYGYTF
abundance: .; v_gene: TRBV10-3; len: 14; j_gene: TRBJ1-3; d_gene: TRBD1; CDR3nt: TGTGCCATCAGAGGGACAGCCCTTGGAAACACCATATATTTT; CDR3aa: CAIRGTALGNTIYF
abundance: .; v_gene: TRBV5-6; len: 18; j_gene: TRBJ1-1; d_gene: .; CDR3nt: TGTGCCAGCAGCTCCCCCACGTCAGGGGCCCCCATGAACACTGAAGCTTTCTTT; CDR3aa: CASSSPTSGAPMNTEAFF